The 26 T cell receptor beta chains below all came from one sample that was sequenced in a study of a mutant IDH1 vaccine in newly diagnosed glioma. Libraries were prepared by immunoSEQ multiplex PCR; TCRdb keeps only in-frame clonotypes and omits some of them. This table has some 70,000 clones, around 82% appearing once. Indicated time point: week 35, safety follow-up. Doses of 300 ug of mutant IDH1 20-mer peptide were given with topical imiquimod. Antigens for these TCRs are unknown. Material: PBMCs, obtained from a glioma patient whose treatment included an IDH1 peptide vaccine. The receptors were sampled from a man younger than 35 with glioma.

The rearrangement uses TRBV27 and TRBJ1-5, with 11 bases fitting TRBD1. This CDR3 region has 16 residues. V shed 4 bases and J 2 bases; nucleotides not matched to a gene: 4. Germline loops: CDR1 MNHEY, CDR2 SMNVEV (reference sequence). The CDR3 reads CASSSGTGGGNQPQHF. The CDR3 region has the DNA TGTGCCAGCAGTTCCGGGACAGGGGGTGGCAATCAGCCCCAGCATTTT.

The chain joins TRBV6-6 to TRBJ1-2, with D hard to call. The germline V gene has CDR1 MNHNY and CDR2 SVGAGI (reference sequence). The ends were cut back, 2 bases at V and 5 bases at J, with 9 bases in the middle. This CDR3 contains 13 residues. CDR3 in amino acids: CASSYVWAYGYTF. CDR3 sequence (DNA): TGTGCCAGCAGTTACGTATGGGCTTATGGCTACACCTTC.

The CDR3 DNA sequence: TGCGCCAGCAGCTCAACGGGGGGCTACGAGCAGTACTTC. Translation gives CASSSTGGYEQYF. The chain carries TRBV5-1 and TRBJ2-7; 7 bases line up with TRBD2. The J segment lost 3 bases and the V segment lost 3 bases, leaving 3 bases of the junction unmatched. The CDR3 totals 13 residues. In germline, CDR1 is SGHRS, CDR2 YFSETQ.

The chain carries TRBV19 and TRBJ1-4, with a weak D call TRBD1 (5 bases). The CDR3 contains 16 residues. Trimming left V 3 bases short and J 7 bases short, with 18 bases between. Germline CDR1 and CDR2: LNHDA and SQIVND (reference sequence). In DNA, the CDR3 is TGTGCCAGTAGTATCAGGGATCCCCAACTCGGTGAAAAACTGTTTTTT. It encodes CASSIRDPQLGEKLFF. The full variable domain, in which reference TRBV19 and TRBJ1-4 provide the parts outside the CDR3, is DGGITQSPKYLFRKEGQNVTLSCEQNLNHDAMYWYRQDPGQGLRLIYYSQIVNDFQKGDIAEGYSVSREKKESFPLTVTSAQKNPTAFYLCASSIRDPQLGEKLFFGSGTQLSVL.

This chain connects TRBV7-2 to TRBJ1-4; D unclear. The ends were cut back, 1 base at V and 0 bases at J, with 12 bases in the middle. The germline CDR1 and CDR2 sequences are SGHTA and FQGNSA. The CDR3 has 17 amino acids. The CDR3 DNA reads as TGTGCCAGCAGCTTAGGGAATACACCTACAACTAATGAAAAACTGTTTTTT. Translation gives CASSLGNTPTTNEKLFF.

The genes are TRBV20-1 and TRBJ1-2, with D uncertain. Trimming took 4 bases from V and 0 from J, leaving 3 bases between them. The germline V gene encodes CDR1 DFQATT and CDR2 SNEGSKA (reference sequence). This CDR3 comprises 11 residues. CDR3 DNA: TGCAGTGCTAATACTAACTATGGCTACACCTTC. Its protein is CSANTNYGYTF.

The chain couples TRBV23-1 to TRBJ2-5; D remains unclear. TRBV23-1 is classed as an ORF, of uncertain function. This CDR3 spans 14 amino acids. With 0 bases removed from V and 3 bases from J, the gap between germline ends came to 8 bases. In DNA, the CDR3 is TGCGCCAGCAGTCAATCGGTTAGGGAAGAGACCCAGTACTTC. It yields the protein CASSQSVREETQYF.

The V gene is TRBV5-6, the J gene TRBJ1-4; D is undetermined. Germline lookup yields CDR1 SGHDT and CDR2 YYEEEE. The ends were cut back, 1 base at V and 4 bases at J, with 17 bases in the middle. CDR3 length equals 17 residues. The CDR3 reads CASSLRSLSRLNEKLFF. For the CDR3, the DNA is TGTGCCAGCAGCTTGAGGAGCCTCTCCCGCCTTAATGAAAAACTGTTTTTT.

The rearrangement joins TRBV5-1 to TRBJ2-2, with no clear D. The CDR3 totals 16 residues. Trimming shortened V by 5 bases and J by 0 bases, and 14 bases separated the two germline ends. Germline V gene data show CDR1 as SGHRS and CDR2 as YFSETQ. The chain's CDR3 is CASSRAAETNTGELFF. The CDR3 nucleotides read TGCGCCAGCAGTCGGGCCGCGGAAACGAACACCGGGGAGCTGTTTTTT.

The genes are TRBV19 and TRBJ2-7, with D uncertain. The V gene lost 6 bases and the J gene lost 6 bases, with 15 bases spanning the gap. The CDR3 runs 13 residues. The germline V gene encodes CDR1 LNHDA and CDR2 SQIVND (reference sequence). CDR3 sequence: CASRPRTVGEQYF. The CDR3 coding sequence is TGTGCCAGTAGACCCCGAACCGTAGGCGAGCAGTACTTC.

The CDR3 spells CASSLGWSGQVNYGYTF. As DNA, the CDR3 is TGCGCCAGCAGCCTTGGGTGGTCGGGACAGGTTAACTATGGCTACACCTTC. The chain carries TRBV4-1 and TRBJ1-2; TRBD1 aligns across 8 bases. The V and J ends lost 4 bases and 1 base, in that order; junction bases with no gene match: 11. From germline, CDR1 is MGHRA and CDR2 YSYEKL. This CDR3 is 17 amino acids long.

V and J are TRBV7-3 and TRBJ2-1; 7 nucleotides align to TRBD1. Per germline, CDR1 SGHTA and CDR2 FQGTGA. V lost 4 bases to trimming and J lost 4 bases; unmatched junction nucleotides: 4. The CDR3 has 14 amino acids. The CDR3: CASSSPGQYNEQFF. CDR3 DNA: TGTGCCAGCAGCTCCCCGGGACAGTACAATGAGCAGTTCTTC.

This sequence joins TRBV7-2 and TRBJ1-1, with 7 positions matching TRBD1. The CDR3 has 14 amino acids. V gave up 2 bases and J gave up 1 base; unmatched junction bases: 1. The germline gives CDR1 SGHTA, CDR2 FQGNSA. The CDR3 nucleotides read TGTGCCAGCAGCTTACAGGGGGGGAACACTGAAGCTTTCTTT. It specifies CASSLQGGNTEAFF.

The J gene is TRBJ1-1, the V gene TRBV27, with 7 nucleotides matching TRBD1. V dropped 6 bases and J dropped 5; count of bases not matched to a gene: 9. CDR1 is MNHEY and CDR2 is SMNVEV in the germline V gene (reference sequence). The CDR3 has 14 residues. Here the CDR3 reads CASSRTGVGTEAFF. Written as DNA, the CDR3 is TGTGCCAGCAGCCGGACAGGAGTTGGGACTGAAGCTTTCTTT.

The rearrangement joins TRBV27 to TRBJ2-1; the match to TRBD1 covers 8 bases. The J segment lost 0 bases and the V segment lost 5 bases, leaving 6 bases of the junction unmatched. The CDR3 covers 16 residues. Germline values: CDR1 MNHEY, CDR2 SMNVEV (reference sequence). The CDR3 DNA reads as TGTGCCAGCAGTCCACAGGGGGGCGCCTCCTACAATGAGCAGTTCTTC. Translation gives CASSPQGGASYNEQFF.

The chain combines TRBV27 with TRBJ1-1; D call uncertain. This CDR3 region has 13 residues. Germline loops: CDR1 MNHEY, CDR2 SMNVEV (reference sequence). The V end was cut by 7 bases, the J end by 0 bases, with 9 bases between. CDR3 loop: CASILQVNTEAFF. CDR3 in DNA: TGTGCCAGCATTCTTCAGGTGAACACTGAAGCTTTCTTT.

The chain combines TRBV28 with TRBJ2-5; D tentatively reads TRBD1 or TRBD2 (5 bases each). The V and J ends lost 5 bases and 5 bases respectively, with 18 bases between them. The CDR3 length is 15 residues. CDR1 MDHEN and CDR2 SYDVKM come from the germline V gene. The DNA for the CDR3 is TGTGCCAGCAGTCAACGAGGGGAGAGAGGGGAGACCCAGTACTTC. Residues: CASSQRGERGETQYF. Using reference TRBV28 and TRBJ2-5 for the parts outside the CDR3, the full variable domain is DVKVTQSSRYLVKRTGEKVFLECVQDMDHENMFWYRQDPGLGLRLIYFSYDVKMKEKGDIPEGYSVSREKKERFSLILESASTNQTSMYLCASSQRGERGETQYFGPGTRLLVL.

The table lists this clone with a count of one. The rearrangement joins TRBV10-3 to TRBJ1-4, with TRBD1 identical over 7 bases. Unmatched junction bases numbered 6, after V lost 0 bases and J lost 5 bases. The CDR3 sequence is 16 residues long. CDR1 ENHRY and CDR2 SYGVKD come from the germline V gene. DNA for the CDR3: TGTGCCATCAGTGAGTCGTGGGGACAGCGAAATGAAAAACTGTTTTTT. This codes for CAISESWGQRNEKLFF.

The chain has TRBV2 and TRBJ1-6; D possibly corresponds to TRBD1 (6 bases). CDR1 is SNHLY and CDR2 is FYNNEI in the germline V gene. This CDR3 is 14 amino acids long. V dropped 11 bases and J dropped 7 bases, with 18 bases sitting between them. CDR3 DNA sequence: TGTGCCCGCGGCTGGGGGACATACAATTCACCCCTCCACTTT. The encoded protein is CARGWGTYNSPLHF.

The CDR3 nucleotides are TGTGCCAGCAGTTCCCTGACTAATAGCGGGAGGGGGCTCTCCTACGAGCAGTACTTC. It yields the protein CASSSLTNSGRGLSYEQYF. The chain employs TRBV27 and TRBJ2-7; 11 bases line up with TRBD2. Germline CDR1 reads MNHEY; CDR2 reads SMNVEV (reference sequence). J was trimmed by 0 bases and V by 4 bases; bases with no gene match: 14. This CDR3 has 19 amino acids.

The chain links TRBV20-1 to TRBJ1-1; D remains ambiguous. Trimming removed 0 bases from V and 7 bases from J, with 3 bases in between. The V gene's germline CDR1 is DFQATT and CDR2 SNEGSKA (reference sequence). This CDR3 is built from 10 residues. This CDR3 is CSARDFEAFF. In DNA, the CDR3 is TGCAGTGCTAGAGATTTTGAAGCTTTCTTT.

The CDR3 loop is CASSIRQRHTGELFF. The DNA for the CDR3 is TGTGCCAGTAGTATACGGCAGAGACACACCGGGGAGCTGTTTTTT. The rearrangement joins TRBV19 to TRBJ2-2; D unresolved. V was clipped by 2 bases and J by 3 bases, with 10 bases between them. CDR1 LNHDA and CDR2 SQIVND come from the germline V gene (reference sequence). The CDR3 covers 15 residues. The entire variable domain, with the rest obtained from reference TRBV19 and TRBJ2-2, is as follows: DGGITQSPKYLFRKEGQNVTLSCEQNLNHDAMYWYRQDPGQGLRLIYYSQIVNDFQKGDIAEGYSVSREKKESFPLTVTSAQKNPTAFYLCASSIRQRHTGELFFGEGSRLTVL.

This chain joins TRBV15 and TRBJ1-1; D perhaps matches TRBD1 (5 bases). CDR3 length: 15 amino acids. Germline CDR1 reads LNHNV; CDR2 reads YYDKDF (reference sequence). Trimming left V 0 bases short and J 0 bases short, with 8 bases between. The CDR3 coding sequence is TGTGCCACCAGCAGAGATTCAGGGTTGAACACTGAAGCTTTCTTT. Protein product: CATSRDSGLNTEAFF. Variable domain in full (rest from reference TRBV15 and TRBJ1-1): DAMVIQNPRYQVTQFGKPVTLSCSQTLNHNVMYWYQQKSSQAPKLLFHYYDKDFNNEADTPDNFQSRRPNTSFCFLDIRSPGLGDTAMYLCATSRDSGLNTEAFFGQGTRLTVV.

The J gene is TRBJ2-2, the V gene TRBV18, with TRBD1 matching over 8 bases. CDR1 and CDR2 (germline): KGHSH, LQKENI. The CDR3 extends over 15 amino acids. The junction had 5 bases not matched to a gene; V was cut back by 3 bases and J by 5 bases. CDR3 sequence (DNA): TGTGCCAGCTCACCCCCCAGGGGGCGAACCGGGGAGCTGTTTTTT. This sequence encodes CASSPPRGRTGELFF.

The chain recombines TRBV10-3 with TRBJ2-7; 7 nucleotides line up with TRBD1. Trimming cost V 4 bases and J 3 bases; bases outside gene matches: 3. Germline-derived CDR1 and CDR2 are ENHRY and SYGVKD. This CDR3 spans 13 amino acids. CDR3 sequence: CAISGGTVYEQYF. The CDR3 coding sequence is TGTGCCATCAGTGGAGGGACAGTCTACGAGCAGTACTTC.

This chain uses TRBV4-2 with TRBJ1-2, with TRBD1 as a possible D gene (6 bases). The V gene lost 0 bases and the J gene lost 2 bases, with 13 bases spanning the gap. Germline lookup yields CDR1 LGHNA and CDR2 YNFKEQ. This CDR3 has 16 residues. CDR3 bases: TGTGCCAGCAGCCAAGATGGGGGGGGCTTCAACTATGGCTACACCTTC. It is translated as CASSQDGGGFNYGYTF.